This T cell receptor (beta chain) was recorded in a study of T cell changes during pregnancy in multiple sclerosis. CDR1 is MNHEY, CDR2 SMNVEV, per germline (reference sequence). V lost 4 bases to trimming and J lost 0 bases, with 16 bases between them. The CDR3 extends over 16 amino acids. The assay was immunoSEQ multiplex PCR, and TCRdb's table has in-frame clones only and misses some. The top ten clones hold 0.35% to 0.5% of a sample with about 36,000 clones, roughly 93% of them seen once. The sequences come from CD4+ T cells from peripheral blood mononuclear cells, collected in the first trimester of pregnancy. V is TRBV27 and J is TRBJ2-7; tentatively, D is TRBD2 (6 bases). This TCR was sampled from a female donor with multiple sclerosis, enrolled in a pregnancy study. The CDR3 spells CASSSNRDSFSYEQYF. In DNA, the CDR3 is TGTGCCAGCAGTTCGAACCGGGACTCGTTCTCCTACGAGCAGTACTTC.